The 29 T cell receptor beta chains listed next were all sequenced from one sample in a study of T cell responses to AZD1222 COVID-19 vaccine. Only in-frame clones appear in the TCRdb table, and some are missing; sequencing was by immunoSEQ multiplex PCR. The sample yields roughly 140,000 clones, around 87% seen once. The sample was peripheral blood, taken on day 0 of AZD1222 vaccination. These receptors were collected from an adult in good health.

The chain recombines TRBV25-1 with TRBJ1-1; D may be TRBD1 (6 bases). CDR1 is MGHDK, CDR2 SYGVNS, per germline. This CDR3 comprises 13 residues. V lost 4 bases and J 6 bases, leaving 12 bases between the germline ends. CDR3 DNA: TGTGCCAGCAGTGCGGGGGCGGGCGCTGAAGCTTTCTTT. Protein: CASSAGAGAEAFF.

The chain employs TRBV25-1 and TRBJ1-5; D unclear. V lost 0 bases and J lost 7, with 19 bases in between. The length of the CDR3 is 17 residues. Germline CDR1 MGHDK, CDR2 SYGVNS. The CDR3 nucleotides read TGTGCCAGCAGTGAATATATGATGGCAGGCCCTCGACAGCCCCAGCATTTT. Translated, it gives CASSEYMMAGPRQPQHF.

This sequence joins TRBV30 and TRBJ1-1; D not certain. Germline-derived CDR1 and CDR2 are GTSNPN and SVGIG (reference sequence). This CDR3 comprises 11 residues. V gave up 3 bases and J gave up 6 bases, with 8 bases separating them. The CDR3 loop is CAWSDGAEAFF. CDR3 nucleotide sequence: TGTGCCTGGAGCGATGGGGCTGAAGCTTTCTTT.

This clone was detected a few times. The CDR3 protein is CASSPGLAGGPGTGELFF. The CDR3 region has the DNA TGTGCCAGCAGCCCGGGACTAGCGGGAGGGCCCGGAACCGGGGAGCTGTTTTTT. The chain couples TRBV5-4 to TRBJ2-2; 16 nucleotides match TRBD2. V trimming: 4 bases; J trimming: 5 bases; junction bases outside the gene matches: 8. CDR1 is SGHNT, CDR2 YYREEE, per germline (reference sequence). The CDR3 is made up of 18 amino acids.

The chain recombines TRBV7-2 with TRBJ1-1; no clear D gene. The germline V and J ends were trimmed by 2 bases and 1 base, with 5 bases remaining between them. Germline V lookup: CDR1 SGHTA, CDR2 FQGNSA. The CDR3 has 13 residues. The CDR3 is CASSLYGNTEAFF. The CDR3 DNA follows: TGTGCCAGCAGCTTATACGGGAACACTGAAGCTTTCTTT. Variable domain in full (rest from reference TRBV7-2 and TRBJ1-1): GAGVSQSPSNKVTEKGKDVELRCDPISGHTALYWYRQSLGQGLEFLIYFQGNSAPDKSGLPSDRFSAERTGGSVSTLTIQRTQQEDSAVYLCASSLYGNTEAFFGQGTRLTVV.

J is TRBJ1-2 and V is TRBV6-2 or TRBV6-3; no clear D gene. The V gene's germline CDR1 is MNHEY and CDR2 SVGEGT. The CDR3 length is 13 residues. Trimming pared 1 base from V and 8 bases from J, leaving 11 bases between. The CDR3 coding sequence is TGTGCCAGCAGTTACTACCGGGGAACGGGCTACACCTTC. Encoded protein: CASSYYRGTGYTF.

Concerning this clone itself: The same CDR3 also results from other DNA sequences found in this sample. V and J are TRBV5-1 and TRBJ2-7, with TRBD1 as a possible D gene (5 bases). Germline assignment: CDR1 SGHRS and CDR2 YFSETQ. The V and J ends lost 0 bases and 2 bases respectively, with 9 bases between them. This CDR3 contains 14 residues. This CDR3 reads CASSLEGRAYEQYF. For the CDR3, the DNA is TGCGCCAGCAGCTTGGAAGGCAGGGCCTACGAGCAGTACTTC.

This chain uses TRBV28 with TRBJ1-4, with no clear D. Trimming removed 7 bases from V and 0 bases from J, with 12 bases in between. The CDR3 extends over 15 amino acids. Germline values: CDR1 MDHEN, CDR2 SYDVKM. CDR3 protein: CASKLPPTTNEKLFF. DNA for the CDR3: TGTGCCAGCAAACTACCGCCGACAACTAATGAAAAACTGTTTTTT.

This chain connects TRBV5-1 to TRBJ1-1, with D uncertain. Germline CDR1 SGHRS, CDR2 YFSETQ. V was trimmed by 1 base and J by 1 base, leaving 8 bases between them. The CDR3 is 14 residues long. The CDR3 region has the DNA TGCGCCAGCAGCTTGCTGACACAGAACACTGAAGCTTTCTTT. Amino acids: CASSLLTQNTEAFF.

The rearrangement joins TRBV27 to TRBJ1-2; 8 nucleotides agree with TRBD1. V gave up 8 bases and J gave up 7 bases; unmatched junction bases: 9. Germline-derived CDR1 and CDR2 are MNHEY and SMNVEV (reference sequence). The CDR3 extends over 13 amino acids. In DNA form, the CDR3 reads TGTGCCAGCCAAACCCAGGGGGCGGGTGGCTACACCTTC. Protein sequence: CASQTQGAGGYTF.

V is TRBV10-2 and J is TRBJ2-7; 11 nucleotides align to TRBD2. The germline V gene encodes CDR1 WSHSY and CDR2 SAAADI. The CDR3 is made up of 15 amino acids. V lost 8 bases to trimming and J lost 0 bases; unmatched junction nucleotides: 6. The CDR3 region is CASRETSGSSYEQYF. DNA of the CDR3: TGCGCCAGCCGCGAAACTAGCGGGAGCTCCTACGAGCAGTACTTC.

The gene calls are TRBV5-1 and TRBJ1-2; D perhaps matches TRBD1 (5 bases). The CDR3 sequence is 13 residues long. V dropped 1 base and J dropped 8 bases, with 12 bases sitting between them. The germline gives CDR1 SGHRS, CDR2 YFSETQ. CDR3 region: CASSLNRLLGYTF. The CDR3 DNA is TGCGCCAGCAGCTTGAACAGGCTCCTGGGCTACACCTTC.

The chain carries TRBV30 and TRBJ1-2; D is undetermined. With 4 bases removed from V and 4 bases from J, the gap between germline ends came to 16 bases. CDR3 size: 14 residues. CDR1 and CDR2 (germline): GTSNPN, SVGIG (reference sequence). In DNA form, the CDR3 reads TGTGCCTGGAAAGTCCCGGGCTACGGCTATGGCTACACCTTC. Translated: CAWKVPGYGYGYTF.

A word on this clone: One junction end disagrees with the germline gene, perhaps due to a read error. The gene calls are TRBV7-9 and TRBJ1-2, with D unclear. Germline V lookup: CDR1 SEHNR, CDR2 FQNEAQ (reference sequence). The CDR3 covers 11 residues. The CDR3 nucleotides read TGTGCCAGCAGCTCGGGCAGCTCCAGAGCCTTC. This translates into CASSSGSSRAF.

J is TRBJ2-1 and V is TRBV6-4; tentatively, D is TRBD1 (6 bases). This CDR3 has 14 residues. Germline V gene lookup returns CDR1 MRHNA and CDR2 SNTAGT. V shed 3 bases and J shed 10 bases, with 16 bases lying between them. The chain's CDR3 is CASSERGWASEQFF. As DNA, the CDR3 is TGTGCCAGCAGTGAAAGGGGGTGGGCCAGCGAGCAGTTCTTC.

The gene calls are TRBV19 and TRBJ1-5; D is undetermined. V was cut by 3 bases and J by 4 bases, with 16 bases left in between. The CDR3 runs 16 residues. CDR1 and CDR2 (germline): LNHDA, SQIVND (reference sequence). Here the CDR3 reads CASSIRPGTPNQPQHF. The CDR3 DNA sequence: TGTGCCAGTAGTATCCGCCCCGGCACGCCAAATCAGCCCCAGCATTTT. The whole variable domain, remainder taken from reference TRBV19 and TRBJ1-5, is DGGITQSPKYLFRKEGQNVTLSCEQNLNHDAMYWYRQDPGQGLRLIYYSQIVNDFQKGDIAEGYSVSREKKESFPLTVTSAQKNPTAFYLCASSIRPGTPNQPQHFGDGTRLSIL.

The chain carries TRBV5-6 and TRBJ1-3; D not resolved. Trimming left V 2 bases short and J 1 base short, with 19 bases between. Germline CDR1 reads SGHDT; CDR2 reads YYEEEE. The CDR3 has 18 amino acids. In DNA, the CDR3 is TGTGCCAGCAGCTTTGATATGGAGGCAGAAACGTCTGGAAACACCATATATTTT. This encodes CASSFDMEAETSGNTIYF.

V usage is TRBV18 and J usage is TRBJ2-1; 8 bases map to TRBD1. Germline loops: CDR1 KGHSH, CDR2 LQKENI. V gave up 3 bases and J gave up 0 bases; unmatched junction bases: 1. The CDR3 totals 15 residues. The CDR3: CASSPGTGSYNEQFF. CDR3 DNA sequence: TGTGCCAGCTCACCCGGGACAGGCTCCTACAATGAGCAGTTCTTC. Full variable domain (outside the CDR3, taken from reference TRBV18 and TRBJ2-1): NAGVMQNPRHLVRRRGQEARLRCSPMKGHSHVYWYRQLPEEGLKFMVYLQKENIIDESGMPKERFSAEFPKEGPSILRIQQVVRGDSAAYFCASSPGTGSYNEQFFGPGTRLTVL.

V is TRBV6-5 and J is TRBJ2-3; no clear D. V was clipped by 2 bases and J by 5 bases, with 11 bases between them. This CDR3 spans 14 amino acids. Germline assignment: CDR1 MNHEY and CDR2 SVGAGI. The CDR3 loop is CASSYTRTEDTQYF. CDR3 nucleotides: TGTGCCAGCAGTTACACCCGGACCGAAGATACGCAGTATTTT.

This chain connects TRBV4-1 to TRBJ2-7; D may be TRBD2 (6 bases). This CDR3 comprises 16 residues. Trimming removed 1 base from V and 4 bases from J, with 17 bases in between. The V gene's germline CDR1 is MGHRA and CDR2 YSYEKL. The CDR3: CASSQGIAMEGYEQYF. CDR3 sequence (DNA): TGCGCCAGCAGCCAAGGAATAGCTATGGAGGGGTACGAGCAGTACTTC.

The gene calls are TRBV20-1 and TRBJ1-4; TRBD1 is a possible D gene (5 bases). V lost 3 bases and J 0 bases, leaving 8 bases between the germline ends. This CDR3 contains 14 residues. The V gene's germline CDR1 is DFQATT and CDR2 SNEGSKA (reference sequence). DNA for the CDR3: TGCAGTGCTAGTGAGGGGTCAACTAATGAAAAACTGTTTTTT. Residues: CSASEGSTNEKLFF.

The V call is TRBV20-1, the J call TRBJ2-1, with D hard to call. V lost 5 bases and J 6 bases, leaving 8 bases between the germline ends. The germline CDR1 and CDR2 sequences are DFQATT and SNEGSKA (reference sequence). The CDR3 runs 11 residues. Here the CDR3 DNA reads TGCAGTGCTCATATACCCAATGAGCAGTTCTTC. Its translation is CSAHIPNEQFF.

This clone is a singleton in its sample. V and J are TRBV29-1 and TRBJ1-2, with 9 bases matching TRBD1. CDR3 length: 13 amino acids. With 3 bases clipped from V and 8 bases from J, the junction kept 7 bases outside the gene matches. CDR1 is SQVTM, CDR2 ANQGSEA, per germline. DNA of the CDR3: TGCAGCGTTGAGTGGGACAGGGTGACAGGCTACACCTTC. The encoded protein is CSVEWDRVTGYTF. Based on the CDR3 plus reference TRBV29-1 and TRBJ1-2, the full variable domain is SAVISQKPSRDICQRGTSLTIQCQVDSQVTMMFWYRQQPGQSLTLIATANQGSEATYESGFVIDKFPISRPNLTFSTLTVSNMSPEDSSIYLCSVEWDRVTGYTFGSGTRLTVV.

The chain couples TRBV24-1 to TRBJ2-5; TRBD1 aligns across 9 bases. Germline CDR1 KGHDR, CDR2 SFDVKD. This CDR3 is 17 amino acids long. The J segment lost 0 bases and the V segment lost 2 bases, leaving 6 bases of the junction unmatched. The CDR3 spells CATSDSSGTGYQETQYF. The CDR3 nucleotides read TGTGCCACCAGTGATTCATCCGGGACAGGGTACCAAGAGACCCAGTACTTC.

The chain couples TRBV4-2 to TRBJ1-1; no clear D gene. The CDR3 contains 13 residues. Between the trimmed V and J ends, which lost 0 bases and 8 bases, there was a span of 10 bases. Germline-derived CDR1 and CDR2 are LGHNA and YNFKEQ. This CDR3 reads CASSQDHGVEAFF. Here the CDR3 DNA reads TGTGCCAGCAGCCAAGATCACGGGGTCGAAGCTTTCTTT.

The rearrangement links TRBV6-5 to TRBJ1-1; 8 nucleotides agree with TRBD1. The CDR3 has 13 residues. CDR1 is MNHEY, CDR2 SVGAGI, per germline. V shed 7 bases, J shed 8 bases, and the junction held 9 bases outside the gene matches. CDR3 amino acids: CASKKGQGGEAFF. CDR3 bases: TGTGCCAGCAAGAAAGGACAGGGCGGAGAAGCTTTCTTT.

V is TRBV27 and J is TRBJ1-4; D is undetermined. This CDR3 has 15 amino acids. Germline loops: CDR1 MNHEY, CDR2 SMNVEV (reference sequence). V dropped 3 bases and J dropped 8 bases, with 16 bases sitting between them. CDR3 region: CASSFIPRPREKLFF. CDR3 coding DNA: TGTGCCAGCAGTTTCATACCCCGACCTAGGGAAAAACTGTTTTTT.

The chain couples TRBV28 to TRBJ2-3; D gene unclear. The V end lost 7 bases, the J end lost 1 base, and 6 bases lay between the germline ends. The CDR3 is 12 residues long. Looked up from germline, CDR1 is MDHEN and CDR2 is SYDVKM. As DNA, the CDR3 is TGTGCCAGCACCGGAGGCACAGATACGCAGTATTTT. Residues: CASTGGTDTQYF.

The chain uses TRBV4-2 and TRBJ1-3; the D is unclear. In germline, CDR1 is LGHNA, CDR2 YNFKEQ. The CDR3 has 15 amino acids. With 3 bases removed from V and 0 bases from J, the gap between germline ends came to 9 bases. CDR3 DNA: TGTGCCAGCAGCCACCTTCTGGACTCTGGAAACACCATATATTTT. Amino acids: CASSHLLDSGNTIYF.